The 14 T cell receptor beta chains presented below share a single source sample, sequenced in a study of regulatory T cells in long-lasting Graves disease. Stated time point: newly diagnosed GD, antithyroid drugs for less than 3 months. PBMCs were the source of the RNA used for TCR sequencing. Through Arm-PCR of CDR3 regions and iRepertoire HTBI primers, TCR beta libraries were built. TCRdb ran MiXCR on the multiplex PCR reads and lists one entry per CDR3 protein. The profile shows roughly 420,000 distinct CDR3 sequences, 15% to 20% of them singletons. The same data also went into a second study, on T cells in Graves' hyperthyroidism and ophthalmopathy.

The specimen comprised peripheral blood mononuclear cells (PBMCs), sampled at new diagnosis, from a patient treated with antithyroid drugs. These receptors came from a woman aged 18-29 years with Graves disease.

V is TRBV5-1 and J is TRBJ2-1, with TRBD2 matching over 7 bases. Germline V gene data show CDR1 as SGHRS and CDR2 as YFSETQ. The CDR3 sequence is 15 residues long. The V gene end was trimmed by 3 bases and the J gene end by 8 bases; junction bases not matched to a gene: 11. The CDR3 loop reads CASSSYRDYRYEQFF. Here the CDR3 DNA reads TGCGCCAGCAGCTCATACCGGGACTATAGGTATGAGCAGTTCTTC. Based on the CDR3 plus reference TRBV5-1 and TRBJ2-1, the full variable domain is KAGVTQTPRYLIKTRGQQVTLSCSPISGHRSVSWYQQTPGQGLQFLFEYFSETQRNKGNFPGRFSGRQFSNSRSEMNVSTLELGDSALYLCASSSYRDYRYEQFFGPGTRLTVL.

About this clonotype: This could be a read error, since a much larger clone is one nucleotide away. This sequence joins TRBV28 and TRBJ1-2; 9 positions match TRBD1. The trim removed 5 bases at V and 7 bases at J, leaving 8 bases unmatched. Germline CDR1 MDHEN, CDR2 SYDVKM. The CDR3 length is 14 residues. CDR3 nucleotides: TGTGCCAGCAGTCCCCCGAGACAGGGGGGTGGCTACACCTTC. Its protein product is CASSPPRQGGGYTF.

This clonotype was counted only a few times. V and J are TRBV4-1 and TRBJ2-7; 10 nucleotides match TRBD2. This CDR3 has 18 residues. From germline, CDR1 is MGHRA and CDR2 YSYEKL. After removal of 0 bases from V and 0 bases from J, the junction contained 8 bases not matched to a gene. Written as DNA, the CDR3 is TGCGCCAGCAGCCAAGATCCACTAGCGGGATACAGCTCCTACGAGCAGTACTTC. Its protein is CASSQDPLAGYSSYEQYF.

The V call is TRBV25-1, the J call TRBJ2-2; TRBD2 agrees at 12 bases. CDR3 length: 17 residues. Germline values: CDR1 MGHDK, CDR2 SYGVNS. Trimming cost V 4 bases and J 7 bases; bases outside gene matches: 10. This CDR3 reads CASSAEGRTSGIGELFF. CDR3 nucleotides: TGTGCCAGCAGTGCCGAAGGGCGGACTAGCGGGATCGGGGAGCTGTTTTTT.

This clonotype was recorded at least ten times. The chain is built from TRBV28 and TRBJ2-7, with TRBD2 matching 11 bases. CDR3 length: 18 amino acids. Germline V gene sequence: CDR1 MDHEN, CDR2 SYDVKM. Trimming cost V 2 bases and J 8 bases; bases outside gene matches: 17. As DNA, the CDR3 is TGTGCCAGCAGTTTAGCGGTCCCGCGGCCTAGCGGGAGGATAAAGCAGTACTTC. This translates into CASSLAVPRPSGRIKQYF.

There are a few counts of this clonotype. It may be a read error: a sequence one base away is much more abundant. The chain is built from TRBV28 and TRBJ2-7; possible D gene TRBD2, 6 bases. The CDR3 spans 14 residues. The germline V gene encodes CDR1 MDHEN and CDR2 SYDVKM. DNA for the CDR3: TGTGCCAGCAGTCCCTCCTGGAGGGCCTACGAGCGGTACTTC. Residues: CASSPSWRAYERYF.

The V gene is TRBV15, the J gene TRBJ2-1; TRBD1 matches 7 bases. Germline V gene sequence: CDR1 LNHNV, CDR2 YYDKDF (reference sequence). Losses at the gene ends were 3 bases for V and 7 bases for J; bases not matched to a gene: 6. The CDR3 consists of 14 residues. The CDR3 nucleotides are TGTGCCACCAGCAGTCTCGGACAGGTTAATGAGCAGTTCTTC. This encodes CATSSLGQVNEQFF.

About this clonotype itself: Possible read error: a much larger clone is one base away. This chain joins TRBV5-1 and TRBJ2-7; 7 bases are shared with TRBD2. This CDR3 has 15 residues. Germline V gives CDR1 SGHRS, CDR2 YFSETQ. The J segment lost 3 bases and the V segment lost 3 bases, leaving 9 bases of the junction unmatched. The CDR3 coding sequence is TGCGCCAGCAGCTCGACTAGCAGAAGCCTCTACGAGCAGTACTTC. Protein sequence: CASSSTSRSLYEQYF. Combining the CDR3 with reference TRBV5-1 and TRBJ2-7 gives the whole variable domain KAGVTQTPRYLIKTRGQQVTLSCSPISGHRSVSWYQQTPGQGLQFLFEYFSETQRNKGNFPGRFSGRQFSNSRSEMNVSTLELGDSALYLCASSSTSRSLYEQYFGPGTRLTVT.

V usage is TRBV29-1 and J usage is TRBJ2-7; tentatively, D is TRBD1 (6 bases). V dropped 4 bases and J dropped 3 bases, with 22 bases sitting between them. Germline loops: CDR1 SQVTM, CDR2 ANQGSEA. This CDR3 contains 16 residues. The chain's CDR3 is CSVVGTRTASIYEQYF. CDR3 nucleotides: TGCAGCGTTGTCGGTACCAGGACAGCCTCAATCTACGAGCAGTACTTC.

A remark on this clonotype: Possible read error: a much larger clone is one base away. The chain is built from TRBV7-9 and TRBJ2-5; 10 bases map to TRBD2. The length of the CDR3 is 15 residues. CDR1 is SEHNR, CDR2 FQNEAQ, per germline (reference sequence). CDR3 region: CASSLDGLAEETQHF. Here the CDR3 DNA reads TGTGCCAGCAGCTTAGACGGACTAGCGGAAGAGACCCAGCACTTC.

This clonotype was found many times. J is TRBJ2-7 and V is TRBV9, with a weak D call TRBD2 (6 bases). This CDR3 spans 14 amino acids. The V gene's germline CDR1 is SGDLS and CDR2 YYNGEE. V lost 0 bases and J 4 bases, leaving 11 bases between the germline ends. The CDR3 region has the DNA TGTGCCAGCAGCGTAGAGATGCGGGATTACGAGCAGTACTTC. It codes for CASSVEMRDYEQYF.

The table lists this clonotype with many counts. The rearrangement links TRBV6-2 or TRBV6-3 to TRBJ2-3; D uncertain. The CDR3 contains 15 residues. The germline CDR1 and CDR2 sequences are MNHEY and SVGEGT. V shed 5 bases and J shed 2 bases, with 14 bases lying between them. Here the CDR3 reads CASSGYSEFTDTQYF. The CDR3 nucleotides read TGTGCCAGCAGTGGGTATTCTGAATTCACAGATACGCAGTATTTT.

The rearrangement uses TRBV30 and TRBJ1-2; tentative D call: TRBD1 (6 bases). The CDR3 contains 13 residues. V was shortened by 5 bases and J by 0 bases, with 10 bases between the two germline ends. Germline CDR1 is GTSNPN and CDR2 is SVGIG (reference sequence). This chain's CDR3 is CAWGQPSNYGYTF. The DNA of the CDR3 is TGTGCCTGGGGACAGCCTTCTAACTATGGCTACACCTTC.

V is TRBV5-1 and J is TRBJ1-5; maybe TRBD1 (5 bases). V shed 0 bases and J shed 4 bases, with 11 bases lying between them. The germline V gene encodes CDR1 SGHRS and CDR2 YFSETQ. This CDR3 is 15 amino acids long. The DNA of the CDR3 is TGCGCCAGCAGCTTGGATCTGGGGCTGAATCAGCCCCAGCATTTT. It encodes CASSLDLGLNQPQHF.